What follows describes a single TCR beta chain. Its antigen is currently unknown. Trimming shortened V by 3 bases and J by 1 base, and 9 bases separated the two germline ends. The CDR3 sequence is 14 residues long. Germline CDR1 ENHRY, CDR2 SYGVKD. Some clones are missing from TCRdb's copy, which holds only in-frame ones; the method was immunoSEQ multiplex PCR. The sample includes tens of thousands of clones, roughly 70% of them seen just once. This entry comes from a study of T cell clones after liver transplantation. Study at large: Post-transplant blood was tracked for graft-donor-reactive T cell clones identified in a pre-transplant mixed lymphocyte reaction.

Study-wide findings and caveats: Post-transplant, graft-donor-reactive CD4 TCRbeta sequences in blood dropped significantly in most of the 8 subjects.

The sequence came from a human patient who received a liver transplant. Some T cells may arise from the graft donor. Sequenced material: CD4+ T cells from blood, taken at the 22-month timepoint. This chain uses TRBV10-3 with TRBJ2-5; perhaps TRBD1 as D (5 bases). The CDR3 bases are TGTGCCATCAGTGACCACAGGATCCAAGAGACCCAGTACTTC. It yields the protein CAISDHRIQETQYF.